This T cell receptor (beta chain) was captured by sequencing in a study of blood T cell repertoires in COVID-19. The repertoire was sequenced with immunoSEQ multiplex PCR; TCRdb's copy has only in-frame clones and lacks some. The data hold 55,000 to 65,000 clones, with roughly 91% observed a single time. Trimming stripped 1 base from V and 3 bases from J, with 9 bases between. Per the germline V gene, CDR1 is KGHSH and CDR2 is LQKENI. The CDR3 has 14 amino acids. This chain uses TRBV18 with TRBJ1-1, with D hard to call. This clonotype originated in a human donor in a cohort sampled during active COVID-19. Sequenced input: peripheral blood. This chain's CDR3 is CASSPLGGDTEAFF. Here the CDR3 DNA reads TGTGCCAGCTCACCACTGGGCGGGGACACTGAAGCTTTCTTT.